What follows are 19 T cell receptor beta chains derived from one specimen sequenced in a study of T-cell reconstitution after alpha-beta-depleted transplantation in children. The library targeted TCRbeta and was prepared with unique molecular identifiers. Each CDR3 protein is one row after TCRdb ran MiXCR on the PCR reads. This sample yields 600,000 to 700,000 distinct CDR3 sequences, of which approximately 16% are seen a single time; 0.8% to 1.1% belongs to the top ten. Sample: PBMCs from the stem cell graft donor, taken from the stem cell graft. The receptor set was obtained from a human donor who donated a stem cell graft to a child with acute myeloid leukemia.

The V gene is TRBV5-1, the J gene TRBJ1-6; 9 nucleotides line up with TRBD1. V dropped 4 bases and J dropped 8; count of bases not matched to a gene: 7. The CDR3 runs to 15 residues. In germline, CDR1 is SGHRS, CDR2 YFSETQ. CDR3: CASSKGQGSDSPLHF. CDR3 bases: TGCGCCAGCAGCAAGGGACAGGGCAGCGATTCACCCCTCCACTTT.

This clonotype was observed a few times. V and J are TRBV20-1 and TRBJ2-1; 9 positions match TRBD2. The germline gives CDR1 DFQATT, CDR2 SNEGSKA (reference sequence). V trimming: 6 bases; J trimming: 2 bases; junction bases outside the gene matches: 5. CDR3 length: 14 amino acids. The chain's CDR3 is CSAGAGGPYNEQFF. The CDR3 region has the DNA TGCAGTGCGGGAGCGGGGGGACCCTACAATGAGCAGTTCTTC.

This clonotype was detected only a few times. The CDR3 DNA follows: TGTGCCAGCAGTTGGACTGGGGCTACGGTTGGGGATACGCAGTATTTT. The encoded protein is CASSWTGATVGDTQYF. The rearrangement links TRBV12-3 or TRBV12-4 to TRBJ2-3; D may be TRBD1 or TRBD2 (5 bases each). V shed 4 bases and J shed 6 bases, with 20 bases lying between them. CDR3 length equals 16 residues.

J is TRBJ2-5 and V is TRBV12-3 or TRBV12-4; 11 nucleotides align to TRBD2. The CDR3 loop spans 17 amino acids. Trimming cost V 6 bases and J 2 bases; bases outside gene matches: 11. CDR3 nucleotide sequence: TGTGCCAGCAGCCCCAAGACTAGCGGGGCCCCACAAGAGACCCAGTACTTC. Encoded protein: CASSPKTSGAPQETQYF.

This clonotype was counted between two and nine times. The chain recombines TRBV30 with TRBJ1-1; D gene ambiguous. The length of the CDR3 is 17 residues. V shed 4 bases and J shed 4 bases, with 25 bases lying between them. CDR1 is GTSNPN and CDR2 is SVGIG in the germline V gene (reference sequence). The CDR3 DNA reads TGTGCCTGGATTGGGCCGCGGATCCTTTCAGATGGCACTGAAGCTTTCTTT. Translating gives CAWIGPRILSDGTEAFF.

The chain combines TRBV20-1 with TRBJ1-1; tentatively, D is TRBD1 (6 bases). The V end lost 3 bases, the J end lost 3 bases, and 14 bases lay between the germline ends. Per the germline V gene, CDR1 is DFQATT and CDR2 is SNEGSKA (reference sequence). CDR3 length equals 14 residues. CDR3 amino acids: CSASFTGRDTEAFF. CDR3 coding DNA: TGCAGTGCTAGTTTTACAGGGCGCGACACTGAAGCTTTCTTT.

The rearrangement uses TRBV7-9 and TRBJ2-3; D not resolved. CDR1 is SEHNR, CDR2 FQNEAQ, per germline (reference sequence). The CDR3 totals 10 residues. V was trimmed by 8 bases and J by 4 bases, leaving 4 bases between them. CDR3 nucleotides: TGTGCCAGCGGCTCAGATACGCAGTATTTT. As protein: CASGSDTQYF.

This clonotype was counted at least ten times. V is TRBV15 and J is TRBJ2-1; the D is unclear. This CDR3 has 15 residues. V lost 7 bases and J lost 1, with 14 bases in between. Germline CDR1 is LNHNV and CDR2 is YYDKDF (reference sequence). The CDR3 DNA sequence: TGTGCCACCACCAACGAGGAGAAGTCCTACAATGAGCAGTTCTTC. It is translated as CATTNEEKSYNEQFF.

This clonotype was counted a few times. The DNA for the CDR3 is TGTGCCTGGAGTGTTAGGCGCGAGCAGTACTTC. Protein sequence: CAWSVRREQYF. The gene calls are TRBV30 and TRBJ2-7; D remains unclear. The CDR3 totals 11 residues. The V end was cut by 0 bases, the J end by 6 bases, with 6 bases between. Germline V gene sequence: CDR1 GTSNPN, CDR2 SVGIG (reference sequence).

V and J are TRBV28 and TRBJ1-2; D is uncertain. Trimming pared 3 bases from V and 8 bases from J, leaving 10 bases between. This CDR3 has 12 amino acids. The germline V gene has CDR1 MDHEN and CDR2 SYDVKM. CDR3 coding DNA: TGTGCCAGCAGTTTGAATCAGGCCGGCTACACCTTC. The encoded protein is CASSLNQAGYTF.

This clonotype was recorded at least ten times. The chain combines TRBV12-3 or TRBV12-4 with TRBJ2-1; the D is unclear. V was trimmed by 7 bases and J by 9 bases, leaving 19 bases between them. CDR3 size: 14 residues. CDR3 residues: CASIRYMLGGEQFF. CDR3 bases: TGTGCCAGCATTCGGTACATGTTGGGTGGTGAGCAGTTCTTC.

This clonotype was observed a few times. The CDR3 coding sequence is TGCGCCAGCAGTGAGTTCTCCCCACAGGCGAACACTGAAGCTTTCTTT. This sequence encodes CASSEFSPQANTEAFF. This chain joins TRBV10-2 and TRBJ1-1, with D possibly matching TRBD1 (5 bases). CDR1 WSHSY and CDR2 SAAADI come from the germline V gene. The V and J ends lost 1 base and 1 base respectively, with 13 bases between them. The CDR3 is made up of 16 amino acids.

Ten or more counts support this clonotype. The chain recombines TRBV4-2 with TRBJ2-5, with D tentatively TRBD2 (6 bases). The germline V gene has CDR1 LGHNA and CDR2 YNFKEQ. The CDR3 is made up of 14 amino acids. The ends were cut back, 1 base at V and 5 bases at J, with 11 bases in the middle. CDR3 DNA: TGTGCCAGCAGCCAAGCTGAGGGAGGCGAGACCCAGTACTTC. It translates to CASSQAEGGETQYF.

The CDR3 DNA reads as TGTGCCAGCAGCTTCGCCGGGCAGGGTCGTTCACCCCTCCACTTT. Translating gives CASSFAGQGRSPLHF. The J gene is TRBJ1-6, the V gene TRBV7-2, with D perhaps TRBD1 (5 bases). This CDR3 spans 15 amino acids. The ends were cut back, 3 bases at V and 9 bases at J, with 15 bases in the middle. The germline V gene has CDR1 SGHTA and CDR2 FQGNSA.

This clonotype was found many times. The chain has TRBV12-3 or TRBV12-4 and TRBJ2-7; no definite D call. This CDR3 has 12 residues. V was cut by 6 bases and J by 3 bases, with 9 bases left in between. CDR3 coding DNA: TGTGCCAGCAGCTCGGACGGCTACGAGCAGTACTTC. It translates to CASSSDGYEQYF.

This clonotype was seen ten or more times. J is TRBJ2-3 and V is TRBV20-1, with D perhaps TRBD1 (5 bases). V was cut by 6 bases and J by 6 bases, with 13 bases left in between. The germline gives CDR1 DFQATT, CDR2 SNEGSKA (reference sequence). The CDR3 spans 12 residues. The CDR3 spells CSAQGVMDTQYF. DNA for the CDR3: TGCAGTGCACAAGGGGTGATGGATACGCAGTATTTT.

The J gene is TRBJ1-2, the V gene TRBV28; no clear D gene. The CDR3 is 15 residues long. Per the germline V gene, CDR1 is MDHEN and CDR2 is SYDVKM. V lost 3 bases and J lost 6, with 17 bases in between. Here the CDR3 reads CASSFATSTRNGYTF. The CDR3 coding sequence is TGTGCCAGCAGTTTCGCCACGTCAACCCGGAATGGCTACACCTTC.

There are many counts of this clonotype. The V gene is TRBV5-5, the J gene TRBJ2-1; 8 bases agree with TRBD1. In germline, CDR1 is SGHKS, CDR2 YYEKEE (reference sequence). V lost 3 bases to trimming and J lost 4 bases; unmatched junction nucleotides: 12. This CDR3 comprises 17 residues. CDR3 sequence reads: CASSYSSWTGPYNEQFF. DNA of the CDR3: TGTGCCAGCAGCTACTCCTCTTGGACAGGGCCATACAATGAGCAGTTCTTC.

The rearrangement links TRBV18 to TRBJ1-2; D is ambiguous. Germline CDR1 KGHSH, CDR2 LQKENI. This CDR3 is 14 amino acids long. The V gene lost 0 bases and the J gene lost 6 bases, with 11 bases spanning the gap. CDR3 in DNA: TGTGCCAGCTCACCACCGTTACAGAAGAATGGCTACACCTTC. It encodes CASSPPLQKNGYTF. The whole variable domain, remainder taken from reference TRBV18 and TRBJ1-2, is NAGVMQNPRHLVRRRGQEARLRCSPMKGHSHVYWYRQLPEEGLKFMVYLQKENIIDESGMPKERFSAEFPKEGPSILRIQQVVRGDSAAYFCASSPPLQKNGYTFGSGTRLTVV.